One sample yielded the 18 T cell receptor beta chains listed below, sequenced in a study of CD8 T cells in ankylosing spondylitis. MiXCR was run by TCRdb on the 5' RACE reads, yielding one entry per CDR3 protein. There are 650,000 to 800,000 distinct CDR3 sequences in the sample; under 20% occur only once, and over 15% lies in the top ten. For these TCRs, the target antigens are not known. Study observations and caveats: A motif of eight or nine highly homologous TCR beta variants was seen as apparently characteristic of ankylosing spondylitis blood.

The sequencing sample was made of blood, either unsorted or a sorted T cell fraction (not recorded which). These TCRs come from a male donor with ankylosing spondylitis.

This clonotype has a handful of counts. The chain links TRBV28 to TRBJ1-5; D not certain. Germline V gives CDR1 MDHEN, CDR2 SYDVKM. Trimming cost V 4 bases and J 0 bases, with 10 bases left between them. The CDR3 contains 15 residues. CDR3 sequence reads: CASSSTEDSNQPQHF. The CDR3 DNA is TGTGCCAGCAGTTCGACGGAAGATAGCAATCAGCCCCAGCATTTT.

This clonotype has a handful of counts. This chain joins TRBV6-5 and TRBJ1-2; a weak D match, TRBD1 (5 bases). The CDR3 sequence is 14 residues long. Trimming cost V 2 bases and J 4 bases, with 11 bases left between them. CDR1 is MNHEY, CDR2 SVGAGI, per germline. Here the CDR3 reads CASSYADRGYGYTF. DNA for the CDR3: TGTGCCAGCAGTTACGCCGACAGAGGCTATGGCTACACCTTC.

The genes are TRBV10-3 and TRBJ2-2; the D is unclear. Germline CDR1 and CDR2: ENHRY and SYGVKD. The CDR3 runs 13 residues. The germline V and J ends were trimmed by 5 bases and 4 bases, with 8 bases remaining between them. The CDR3 bases are TGTGCCATCAGTTCCGACTCCACCGGGGAGCTGTTTTTT. Translation gives CAISSDSTGELFF.

This clonotype was detected ten times or more. The chain is built from TRBV15 and TRBJ2-7; D is unclear. V was trimmed by 3 bases and J by 3 bases, leaving 15 bases between them. Germline CDR1 and CDR2: LNHNV and YYDKDF (reference sequence). The CDR3 spans 15 residues. CDR3 sequence (DNA): TGTGCCACCAGCAGCCATTTCGGCAAGGGCTACGAGCAGTACTTC. Its translation: CATSSHFGKGYEQYF.

The CDR3 region is CASSSGLADNTDTQYF. CDR3 DNA: TGTGCCAGCAGTTCGGGACTAGCGGATAACACAGATACGCAGTATTTT. The V and J genes are TRBV12-3 or TRBV12-4 and TRBJ2-3; 11 bases match TRBD2. The J segment lost 2 bases and the V segment lost 4 bases, leaving 5 bases of the junction unmatched. This CDR3 spans 16 amino acids.

This chain's CDR3 is CASSLRGGDETQYF. The CDR3 nucleotides are TGTGCCAGCAGCCTCAGAGGGGGGGATGAGACCCAGTACTTC. The chain has TRBV9 and TRBJ2-5, with D perhaps matching TRBD2 (7 bases). Deletions cut 4 bases from V and 5 bases from J, with 15 bases between. The CDR3 length is 14 residues. The germline V gene has CDR1 SGDLS and CDR2 YYNGEE.

The J gene is TRBJ2-5, the V gene TRBV28; 7 bases are a match to TRBD1. The germline V gene has CDR1 MDHEN and CDR2 SYDVKM. V lost 3 bases and J lost 2; bases outside the gene matches: 6. The CDR3 loop spans 15 amino acids. The CDR3 nucleotides are TGTGCCAGCAGTTTGGGCAGGGGGACACAAGAGACCCAGTACTTC. As protein: CASSLGRGTQETQYF.

This clonotype was seen a few times. The chain carries TRBV4-3 and TRBJ2-7; D call uncertain. Per the germline V gene, CDR1 is LGHNA and CDR2 is YSLEER. Trimming removed 0 bases from V and 4 bases from J, with 10 bases in between. This CDR3 is built from 14 residues. DNA for the CDR3: TGCGCCAGCAGCCAAGATGGGCTTGGGTACGAGCAGTACTTC. This translates into CASSQDGLGYEQYF.

The chain joins TRBV2 to TRBJ1-2; 11 nucleotides match TRBD1. V shed 5 bases, J shed 7 bases, and the junction held 6 bases outside the gene matches. Germline V gene lookup returns CDR1 SNHLY and CDR2 FYNNEI. The CDR3 covers 14 residues. The CDR3, as DNA: TGTGCCAGCAGTTTCGGACAGGGGGCTGCTGGCTACACCTTC. It is translated as CASSFGQGAAGYTF.

This chain uses TRBV2 with TRBJ2-1; D is perhaps TRBD1 (6 bases). Germline CDR1 reads SNHLY; CDR2 reads FYNNEI. Trimming pared 1 base from V and 7 bases from J, leaving 14 bases between. The CDR3 spans 15 residues. The CDR3 nucleotides read TGTGCCAGCAGTGAAGTGGGGGCAGGGGTAAATGAGCAGTTCTTC. It yields the protein CASSEVGAGVNEQFF.

This clonotype was observed a few times. The chain has TRBV5-6 and TRBJ2-3; 11 positions match TRBD2. The CDR3 loop spans 17 amino acids. V lost 4 bases, J lost 2 bases, and 9 bases stayed unmatched. CDR1 and CDR2 from the germline V gene are SGHDT and YYEEEE. CDR3 DNA sequence: TGTGCCAGCAGCATCCTAGCGGGGGGCCTACTCACAGATACGCAGTATTTT. This sequence encodes CASSILAGGLLTDTQYF.

This clonotype appeared a few times. The rearrangement links TRBV6-5 to TRBJ1-2; a weak D match, TRBD1 (5 bases). CDR1 is MNHEY and CDR2 is SVGAGI in the germline V gene. Trimming pared 2 bases from V and 7 bases from J, leaving 8 bases between. The CDR3 is 12 amino acids. The CDR3 loop reads CASSYGGTGYTF. In DNA form, the CDR3 reads TGTGCCAGCAGTTACGGGGGGACTGGCTACACCTTC.

This sequence joins TRBV20-1 and TRBJ1-5; D remains ambiguous. This CDR3 has 14 residues. The V and J ends lost 3 bases and 3 bases respectively, with 12 bases between them. From germline, CDR1 is DFQATT and CDR2 SNEGSKA (reference sequence). The CDR3 sequence: CSASPRADNQPQHF. In DNA, the CDR3 is TGCAGTGCTAGCCCGCGGGCAGACAATCAGCCCCAGCATTTT.

In its sample, this clonotype was seen many times. The chain carries TRBV7-2 and TRBJ1-2; D not resolved. The CDR3 has 11 residues. CDR1 SGHTA and CDR2 FQGNSA come from the germline V gene. V lost 5 bases and J 8 bases, leaving 9 bases between the germline ends. CDR3: CASSPLRGYTF. DNA of the CDR3: TGTGCCAGCAGCCCCCTCCGGGGCTACACCTTC.

Only a few counts were recorded for this clonotype. The chain links TRBV20-1 to TRBJ2-7, with 10 positions matching TRBD2. CDR1 is DFQATT, CDR2 SNEGSKA, per germline (reference sequence). This CDR3 is 15 amino acids long. V shed 1 base, J shed 10 bases, and the junction held 13 bases outside the gene matches. The CDR3 region has the DNA TGCAGTGCTAGAGGCGATAGCGGGAGGACAAACGCCCAGTACTTC. Amino acids: CSARGDSGRTNAQYF.

The chain links TRBV27 to TRBJ1-1; a weak D match, TRBD1 (6 bases). CDR3 length equals 14 residues. V was clipped by 8 bases and J by 1 base, with 14 bases between them. CDR1 is MNHEY and CDR2 is SMNVEV in the germline V gene (reference sequence). The CDR3 is CASRVGAGNTEAFF. The DNA for the CDR3 is TGTGCCAGCCGGGTGGGGGCAGGGAACACTGAAGCTTTCTTT.

CDR3 loop: CASSQDRRGPSYNEQFF. CDR3 coding DNA: TGCGCCAGCAGCCAAGATCGAAGGGGCCCGTCCTACAATGAGCAGTTCTTC. J is TRBJ2-1 and V is TRBV4-1; tentatively, D is TRBD1 (5 bases). V lost 0 bases to trimming and J lost 1 base, with 13 bases between them. The CDR3 has 17 amino acids. Germline V gene lookup returns CDR1 MGHRA and CDR2 YSYEKL.

The table lists this clonotype with a few counts. The chain links TRBV7-2 to TRBJ1-1; D is uncertain. Germline V gives CDR1 SGHTA, CDR2 FQGNSA. CDR3 length equals 13 residues. V gave up 6 bases and J gave up 0 bases, with 8 bases separating them. The chain's CDR3 is CASSGWVNTEAFF. The CDR3 DNA is TGTGCCAGCAGTGGGTGGGTGAACACTGAAGCTTTCTTT.